These 20 T cell receptor beta chains were sequenced from one sample in a study of T cells after yellow fever vaccination. One entry per CDR3 protein, called by TCRdb with MiXCR from the 5' RACE reads. The sample has 550,000 to 750,000 distinct CDR3 sequences, roughly 12% seen once; the top ten hold more than 12%. The specimen was PBMCs, collected on the day of the yellow fever booster vaccination. These TCRs come from a man aged 30 to 39 who received the YFV17D yellow fever vaccine.

The genes are TRBV5-1 and TRBJ2-3; 10 bases are shared with TRBD2. V lost 0 bases and J lost 5; bases outside the gene matches: 6. CDR1 SGHRS and CDR2 YFSETQ come from the germline V gene. The CDR3 runs 16 residues. The CDR3 here is CASSLGSASGRDTQYF. CDR3 sequence (DNA): TGCGCCAGCAGCTTGGGTTCGGCTAGCGGGAGAGATACGCAGTATTTT.

This clonotype was picked up a small number of times. The chain links TRBV7-9 to TRBJ2-4; D gene uncertain. Germline values: CDR1 SEHNR, CDR2 FQNEAQ (reference sequence). This CDR3 is built from 13 residues. V lost 3 bases, J lost 3 bases, and 6 bases lay in between. The chain's CDR3 is CASSFLDKNIQYF. The CDR3 region has the DNA TGTGCCAGCAGCTTTTTGGACAAAAACATTCAGTACTTC. Full variable domain (outside the CDR3, taken from reference TRBV7-9 and TRBJ2-4): DTGVSQNPRHKITKRGQNVTFRCDPISEHNRLYWYRQTLGQGPEFLTYFQNEAQLEKSRLLSDRFSAERPKGSFSTLEIQRTEQGDSAMYLCASSFLDKNIQYFGAGTRLSVL.

This rearrangement joins TRBV20-1 to TRBJ2-3; 10 bases agree with TRBD2. The length of the CDR3 is 14 residues. After removal of 4 bases from V and 8 bases from J, the junction contained 9 bases not matched to a gene. Germline CDR1 DFQATT, CDR2 SNEGSKA (reference sequence). The chain's CDR3 is CSAIWTSGARTQYF. The DNA for the CDR3 is TGCAGTGCTATCTGGACTAGCGGAGCCCGTACGCAGTATTTT.

A note on this clonotype: One end of the junction varies from germline; a read error may be responsible. The V and J genes are TRBV5-6 and TRBJ2-7, with 11 bases that match TRBD1. The CDR3 extends over 14 amino acids. Germline V gene sequence: CDR1 SGHDT, CDR2 YYEEEE. CDR3 sequence: CSSSLGQGAYEQYF. The CDR3 nucleotides are TGTTCCAGCAGCTTGGGACAGGGGGCCTACGAGCAGTACTTC.

The chain has TRBV6-1 and TRBJ2-7; D unclear. The CDR3 is made up of 13 amino acids. The V end lost 6 bases, the J end lost 2 bases, and 11 bases lay between the germline ends. The germline gives CDR1 MNHNS, CDR2 SASEGT. Here the CDR3 DNA reads TGTGCCAGCAGCCGCGACGGAACCTACGAGCAGTACTTC. It translates to CASSRDGTYEQYF.

This clonotype was observed a few times. The chain recombines TRBV20-1 with TRBJ1-6; TRBD1 matches at 8 bases. The V and J ends lost 6 bases and 7 bases, in that order; junction bases with no gene match: 5. This CDR3 is 13 amino acids long. Germline V gene data show CDR1 as DFQATT and CDR2 as SNEGSKA (reference sequence). The CDR3 protein is CSAPDRANSPLHF. CDR3 DNA: TGCAGTGCCCCGGACAGGGCCAATTCACCCCTCCACTTT.

The chain carries TRBV7-2 and TRBJ2-2, with 9 bases fitting TRBD2. J was trimmed by 7 bases and V by 2 bases; bases with no gene match: 5. Germline-derived CDR1 and CDR2 are SGHTA and FQGNSA. This CDR3 has 15 residues. The CDR3 reads CASSLSSGSVGELFF. For the CDR3, the DNA is TGTGCCAGCAGCTTAAGTAGCGGGAGCGTCGGGGAGCTGTTTTTT.

The V and J genes are TRBV7-9 and TRBJ2-5; D could derive from TRBD1 or TRBD2 (5 bases each). Deletions cut 5 bases from V and 3 bases from J, with 10 bases between. CDR3 size: 13 residues. Germline V lookup: CDR1 SEHNR, CDR2 FQNEAQ (reference sequence). The CDR3 loop is CASSGGNKETQYF. DNA for the CDR3: TGTGCCAGCAGCGGGGGAAATAAAGAGACCCAGTACTTC.

This clonotype was picked up a small number of times. The V call is TRBV20-1, the J call TRBJ1-2, with 7 bases lining up with TRBD1. J lost 4 bases, V lost 1 base, and 6 bases had no gene match. CDR1 is DFQATT and CDR2 is SNEGSKA in the germline V gene (reference sequence). This CDR3 has 14 amino acids. The CDR3 here is CSARAQGYGYGYTF. CDR3 bases: TGCAGTGCTAGAGCACAGGGGTATGGCTATGGCTACACCTTC.

This clonotype has only a few counts. A read error may be the cause here, since a much bigger clone is one base away. V and J are TRBV7-2 and TRBJ2-5; TRBD1 matches 8 bases. Germline assignment: CDR1 SGHTA and CDR2 FQGNSA. V gave up 6 bases and J gave up 4 bases; unmatched junction bases: 4. The CDR3 spans 13 residues. The CDR3 coding sequence is TGTGCCAGCAGATCAGGGGGCGGAGAGACCCAGTACTTC. Amino acid sequence: CASRSGGGETQYF.

The count of this clonotype is one. The chain recombines TRBV11-2 with TRBJ2-5, with 11 nucleotides matching TRBD1. V lost 1 base, J lost 2 bases, and 3 bases stayed unmatched. The CDR3 contains 16 residues. The germline gives CDR1 SGHAT, CDR2 FQNNGV. CDR3 region: CASSLGTGGRQETQYF. In DNA, the CDR3 is TGTGCCAGCAGCTTAGGGACAGGGGGCCGTCAAGAGACCCAGTACTTC.

The table lists this clonotype with a few counts. The chain uses TRBV6-1 and TRBJ1-2; TRBD1 aligns across 9 bases. Per the germline V gene, CDR1 is MNHNS and CDR2 is SASEGT. The CDR3 extends over 14 amino acids. The J segment lost 4 bases and the V segment lost 7 bases, leaving 7 bases of the junction unmatched. The CDR3 DNA is TGTGCCAGCAAGACAGGGGGTCGGTCCTATGGCTACACCTTC. This translates into CASKTGGRSYGYTF.

J is TRBJ2-1 and V is TRBV20-1; 9 positions agree with TRBD2. The germline V gene has CDR1 DFQATT and CDR2 SNEGSKA (reference sequence). The length of the CDR3 is 15 residues. The V gene end was trimmed by 1 base and the J gene end by 7 bases; junction bases not matched to a gene: 8. The CDR3 loop reads CSARGVAGVVNEQFF. In DNA, the CDR3 is TGCAGTGCTAGAGGGGTAGCGGGAGTTGTTAATGAGCAGTTCTTC.

J is TRBJ2-5 and V is TRBV19; tentatively, D is TRBD2 (5 bases). Germline CDR1 reads LNHDA; CDR2 reads SQIVND (reference sequence). The V and J ends lost 8 bases and 5 bases respectively, with 12 bases between them. The CDR3 length is 12 residues. CDR3 region: CASGGLRETQYF. The CDR3 DNA reads TGTGCCAGTGGAGGCCTCCGGGAGACCCAGTACTTC. Filled out from reference TRBV19 and TRBJ2-5, the complete variable domain reads DGGITQSPKYLFRKEGQNVTLSCEQNLNHDAMYWYRQDPGQGLRLIYYSQIVNDFQKGDIAEGYSVSREKKESFPLTVTSAQKNPTAFYLCASGGLRETQYFGPGTRLLVL.

The J gene is TRBJ1-1, the V gene TRBV6-2 or TRBV6-3; D gene ambiguous. Between the trimmed V and J ends, which lost 1 base and 1 base, there was a span of 7 bases. Germline V CDR1 and CDR2: MNHEY, SVGEGT. This CDR3 is built from 14 residues. The CDR3 is CASSYLAANTEAFF. The DNA of the CDR3 is TGTGCCAGCAGTTACTTGGCAGCGAACACTGAAGCTTTCTTT.

Here the CDR3 reads CASSTGQGGDTQYF. For the CDR3, the DNA is TGCGCCAGCAGCACCGGACAGGGCGGAGATACGCAGTATTTT. This sequence joins TRBV5-1 and TRBJ2-3; 8 bases fit TRBD1. After removal of 4 bases from V and 5 bases from J, the junction contained 6 bases not matched to a gene. Germline V gene lookup returns CDR1 SGHRS and CDR2 YFSETQ. This CDR3 region has 14 residues.

The rearrangement uses TRBV4-3 and TRBJ2-3; 7 nucleotides match TRBD2. CDR3 length: 12 residues. Germline-derived CDR1 and CDR2 are LGHNA and YSLEER. Losses at the gene ends were 8 bases for V and 3 bases for J; bases not matched to a gene: 2. The DNA of the CDR3 is TGCGCCAGCGGGCGGGGGACAGATACGCAGTATTTT. Protein product: CASGRGTDTQYF.

This clonotype turned up a few times. This chain uses TRBV27 with TRBJ2-5; possible D gene TRBD1, 6 bases. Germline CDR1 reads MNHEY; CDR2 reads SMNVEV (reference sequence). Deletions cut 3 bases from V and 4 bases from J, with 15 bases between. The CDR3 spans 15 residues. CDR3 bases: TGTGCCAGCAGTTTCGGCGCAGGGGTGGGAGAGACCCAGTACTTC. Its protein is CASSFGAGVGETQYF.

The V call is TRBV7-6, the J call TRBJ1-1; D is undetermined. Trimming removed 1 base at V and 6 bases at J, with 12 bases between. CDR3 size: 14 residues. Germline V gene sequence: CDR1 SGHVS, CDR2 FNYEAQ. The CDR3 sequence: CASSLELGGAEAFF. The DNA for the CDR3 is TGTGCCAGCAGCTTAGAATTAGGAGGCGCTGAAGCTTTCTTT.

This clonotype was found many times. The chain combines TRBV7-9 with TRBJ2-3; TRBD2 aligns across 8 bases. Germline CDR1 SEHNR, CDR2 FQNEAQ (reference sequence). V shed 5 bases, J shed 3 bases, and the junction held 4 bases outside the gene matches. CDR3 length: 14 amino acids. CDR3 coding DNA: TGTGCCAGCAGCCGACTAGCGTGGACAGATACGCAGTATTTT. This translates into CASSRLAWTDTQYF.